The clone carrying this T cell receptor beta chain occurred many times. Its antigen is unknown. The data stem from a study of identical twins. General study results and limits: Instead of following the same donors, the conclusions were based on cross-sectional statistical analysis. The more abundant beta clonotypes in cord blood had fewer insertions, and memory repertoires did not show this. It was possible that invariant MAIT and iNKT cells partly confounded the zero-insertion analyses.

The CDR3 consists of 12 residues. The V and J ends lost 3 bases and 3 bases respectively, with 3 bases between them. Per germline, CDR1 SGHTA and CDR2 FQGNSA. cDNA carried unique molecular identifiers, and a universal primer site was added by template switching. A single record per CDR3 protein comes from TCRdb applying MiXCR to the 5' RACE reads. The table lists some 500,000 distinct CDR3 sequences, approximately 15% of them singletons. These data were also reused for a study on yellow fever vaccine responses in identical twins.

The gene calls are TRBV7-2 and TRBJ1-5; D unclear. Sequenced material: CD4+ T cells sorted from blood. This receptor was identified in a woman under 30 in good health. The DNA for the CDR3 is TGTGCCAGCAGCTTCTTCAATCAGCCCCAGCATTTT. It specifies CASSFFNQPQHF.